The 29 T cell receptor beta chains given below trace back to one sample, sequenced in a study of beta chain features in type 1 diabetes. Reverse transcription of all isolated RNA meant that expressed TCRB transcripts were sequenced. Some clones are missing from TCRdb's copy, which holds only in-frame ones; the method was immunoSEQ multiplex PCR. The repertoire holds a few hundred thousand clones, with roughly 16% as singletons. The sequencing input was naive CD4+ T cells from blood. All receptors derive from a woman younger than 30 in good health.

The chain recombines TRBV18 with TRBJ2-7; D is undetermined. The CDR3 has 15 residues. V lost 4 bases and J lost 1, with 14 bases in between. Germline V gene sequence: CDR1 KGHSH, CDR2 LQKENI. Here the CDR3 DNA reads TGTGCCAGCTCACTCCCAGAGAGGTTGTCCTACGAGCAGTACTTC. Encoded protein: CASSLPERLSYEQYF.

Only a few counts were recorded for this clone. The chain joins TRBV18 to TRBJ2-2, with 7 nucleotides matching TRBD1. CDR3 length equals 18 residues. Germline V gene sequence: CDR1 KGHSH, CDR2 LQKENI. Trimming removed 1 base from V and 6 bases from J; junction bases left unmatched: 14. The CDR3 spells CASSPRDRVTAYAGELFF. For the CDR3, the DNA is TGTGCCAGCTCACCACGTGACAGGGTAACTGCGTATGCCGGGGAGCTGTTTTTT. Filled out from reference TRBV18 and TRBJ2-2, the complete variable domain reads NAGVMQNPRHLVRRRGQEARLRCSPMKGHSHVYWYRQLPEEGLKFMVYLQKENIIDESGMPKERFSAEFPKEGPSILRIQQVVRGDSAAYFCASSPRDRVTAYAGELFFGEGSRLTVL.

The V gene is TRBV4-1, the J gene TRBJ2-3; 12 nucleotides agree with TRBD2. The CDR3 totals 14 residues. Germline V gives CDR1 MGHRA, CDR2 YSYEKL. V shed 6 bases, J shed 4 bases, and the junction held 2 bases outside the gene matches. In nucleotides, the CDR3 is TGCGCCAGCAGACTAGCGGGAGGCCCAGATACGCAGTATTTT. It translates to CASRLAGGPDTQYF.

The chain carries TRBV15 and TRBJ2-1, with 12 bases fitting TRBD2. CDR3 length: 19 residues. Looked up from germline, CDR1 is LNHNV and CDR2 is YYDKDF (reference sequence). The V gene end was trimmed by 0 bases and the J gene end by 9 bases; junction bases not matched to a gene: 15. The CDR3 loop is CATSRDRLGSSGRAPEQFF. CDR3 DNA sequence: TGTGCCACCAGCAGAGATCGGCTCGGTTCTAGCGGGAGGGCCCCTGAGCAGTTCTTC.

The genes are TRBV29-1 and TRBJ2-1; TRBD2 matches at 8 bases. The V gene end was trimmed by 8 bases and the J gene end by 3 bases; junction bases not matched to a gene: 9. CDR3 length: 14 amino acids. Germline V gives CDR1 SQVTM, CDR2 ANQGSEA. The CDR3 coding sequence is TGCAGCCATCTAGCGGGTAATAGCTACAATGAGCAGTTCTTC. Translation: CSHLAGNSYNEQFF.

This clone was found a few times. The chain links TRBV30 to TRBJ1-2; no definite D call. The CDR3 has 13 residues. V shed 2 bases and J shed 8 bases, with 15 bases lying between them. Germline V CDR1 and CDR2: GTSNPN, SVGIG (reference sequence). In DNA form, the CDR3 reads TGTGCCTGGAGTTATGGCATCGACGGGGGCTACACCTTC. Translated, it gives CAWSYGIDGGYTF.

The V and J genes are TRBV7-9 and TRBJ2-7; 7 bases map to TRBD2. Germline V gene data show CDR1 as SEHNR and CDR2 as FQNEAQ (reference sequence). The length of the CDR3 is 14 residues. J lost 0 bases, V lost 5 bases, and 4 bases had no gene match. The DNA of the CDR3 is TGTGCCAGCAGCCGGACTAGTACCTCCTACGAGCAGTACTTC. Its protein is CASSRTSTSYEQYF.

This clone came up a few times. The chain employs TRBV18 and TRBJ1-3; no clear D. The germline V gene has CDR1 KGHSH and CDR2 LQKENI. There are 16 residues in the CDR3. Trimming stripped 5 bases from V and 0 bases from J, with 14 bases between. The CDR3 spells CASSFSTPRSGNTIYF. CDR3 sequence (DNA): TGTGCCAGCTCATTTTCGACACCCCGCTCTGGAAACACCATATATTTT. Full variable domain (rest looked up from reference TRBV18 and TRBJ1-3): NAGVMQNPRHLVRRRGQEARLRCSPMKGHSHVYWYRQLPEEGLKFMVYLQKENIIDESGMPKERFSAEFPKEGPSILRIQQVVRGDSAAYFCASSFSTPRSGNTIYFGEGSWLTVV.

This clone was seen a handful of times. The chain is built from TRBV19 and TRBJ2-1, with TRBD2 identical over 10 bases. The CDR3 is 15 residues long. Germline assignment: CDR1 LNHDA and CDR2 SQIVND (reference sequence). Losses at the gene ends were 5 bases for V and 2 bases for J; bases not matched to a gene: 3. CDR3 sequence: CASSPGLAAYNEQFF. The CDR3 DNA reads TGTGCCAGTAGTCCCGGACTAGCGGCCTACAATGAGCAGTTCTTC.

The chain combines TRBV6-6 with TRBJ1-2; D is undetermined. V lost 0 bases and J 3 bases, leaving 11 bases between the germline ends. Germline CDR1 is MNHNY and CDR2 is SVGAGI (reference sequence). The CDR3 consists of 15 residues. The CDR3 DNA sequence: TGTGCCAGCAGTTACTCTCGGGGAGCGGACTATGGCTACACCTTC. Translation gives CASSYSRGADYGYTF.

This clone was counted between two and nine times. The chain carries TRBV5-6 and TRBJ1-1, with a tentative D call TRBD1 (6 bases). From germline, CDR1 is SGHDT and CDR2 YYEEEE. Trimming removed 5 bases at V and 4 bases at J, with 18 bases between. The CDR3 has 15 amino acids. CDR3: CASSLPGAGGTEAFF. CDR3 DNA: TGTGCCAGCAGTTTGCCAGGGGCTGGTGGCACTGAAGCTTTCTTT.

The sample holds a few counts of this clone. The rearrangement links TRBV25-1 to TRBJ2-1; 7 nucleotides line up with TRBD2. J lost 7 bases, V lost 5 bases, and 8 bases had no gene match. The CDR3 spans 14 residues. Germline CDR1 MGHDK, CDR2 SYGVNS. The CDR3 bases are TGTGCCAGCAGTCCTCGGACTAGAGTAAATGAGCAGTTCTTC. It codes for CASSPRTRVNEQFF.

V is TRBV9 and J is TRBJ1-1, with unresolved D. There are 15 residues in the CDR3. In germline, CDR1 is SGDLS, CDR2 YYNGEE. Trimming left V 0 bases short and J 0 bases short, with 9 bases between. CDR3 region: CASSVATGVNTEAFF. The CDR3 region has the DNA TGTGCCAGCAGCGTAGCTACCGGGGTGAACACTGAAGCTTTCTTT.

The chain links TRBV7-9 to TRBJ2-3, with 8 positions matching TRBD2. V gave up 5 bases and J gave up 4 bases; unmatched junction bases: 5. There are 14 residues in the CDR3. CDR1 is SEHNR and CDR2 is FQNEAQ in the germline V gene (reference sequence). In DNA, the CDR3 is TGTGCCAGCAGCCCCGGGACTAGGTCAGATACGCAGTATTTT. Protein: CASSPGTRSDTQYF.

The chain carries TRBV4-1 and TRBJ1-1, with D perhaps matching TRBD1 (5 bases). The V and J ends lost 0 bases and 5 bases respectively, with 13 bases between them. The CDR3 sequence is 15 residues long. Germline values: CDR1 MGHRA, CDR2 YSYEKL. DNA of the CDR3: TGCGCCAGCAGCCAAGATTTGGGGGGGAGGACTGAAGCTTTCTTT. Protein sequence: CASSQDLGGRTEAFF.

The CDR3 here is CASSPGGPSYNEQFF. In DNA form, the CDR3 reads TGTGCCAGCAGCCCGGGAGGCCCTTCCTACAATGAGCAGTTCTTC. The chain links TRBV5-4 to TRBJ2-1; 7 nucleotides agree with TRBD2. The V gene's germline CDR1 is SGHNT and CDR2 YYREEE (reference sequence). Unmatched junction bases numbered 5, after V lost 4 bases and J lost 1 base. The CDR3 is 15 amino acids.

This chain links TRBV29-1 with TRBJ1-1, with 9 bases fitting TRBD1. Germline CDR1 is SQVTM and CDR2 is ANQGSEA. V dropped 5 bases and J dropped 5; count of bases not matched to a gene: 9. This CDR3 has 14 amino acids. CDR3 amino acids: CSVSGRTGVTEAFF. CDR3 nucleotides: TGCAGCGTTTCTGGGAGGACAGGGGTGACTGAAGCTTTCTTT.

The V call is TRBV29-1, the J call TRBJ2-5; 13 nucleotides match TRBD2. Germline V gives CDR1 SQVTM, CDR2 ANQGSEA. With 5 bases clipped from V and 6 bases from J, the junction kept 9 bases outside the gene matches. The CDR3 loop spans 15 amino acids. The CDR3 sequence: CSVLGLAGVLQTQYF. The CDR3 nucleotides read TGCAGCGTTCTTGGACTAGCGGGGGTTTTACAGACCCAGTACTTC.

The V and J genes are TRBV28 and TRBJ1-2; the match to TRBD1 covers 12 bases. CDR1 and CDR2 (germline): MDHEN, SYDVKM. The J segment lost 1 base and the V segment lost 10 bases, leaving 7 bases of the junction unmatched. The CDR3 has 15 amino acids. The CDR3 sequence: CATKGQGANNYGYTF. The CDR3 DNA sequence: TGTGCCACCAAGGGACAGGGGGCAAATAACTATGGCTACACCTTC.

Comment on this clone: In the same sample, other DNA sequences code for this CDR3. The chain couples TRBV19 to TRBJ2-1, with TRBD2 identical over 10 bases. CDR1 and CDR2 (germline): LNHDA, SQIVND (reference sequence). This CDR3 spans 16 amino acids. V was pared by 3 bases and J by 0 bases, with 2 bases of the junction left unmatched. Here the CDR3 DNA reads TGTGCCAGTAGTATCTCTAGCGGGAGCTCCTACAATGAGCAGTTCTTC. It codes for CASSISSGSSYNEQFF.

The chain joins TRBV27 to TRBJ1-2; tentative D call: TRBD1 (5 bases). Per the germline V gene, CDR1 is MNHEY and CDR2 is SMNVEV (reference sequence). This CDR3 spans 14 amino acids. V was trimmed by 4 bases and J by 1 base, leaving 10 bases between them. CDR3 residues: CASSSPTDNYGYTF. CDR3 nucleotides: TGTGCCAGCAGTTCCCCGACAGATAACTATGGCTACACCTTC.

This clone was counted only a few times. The rearrangement links TRBV5-1 to TRBJ1-4; TRBD1 matches at 10 bases. Per germline, CDR1 SGHRS and CDR2 YFSETQ. Trimming removed 3 bases from V and 7 bases from J; junction bases left unmatched: 12. The CDR3 length is 17 residues. The CDR3 DNA reads as TGCGCCAGCAGCTCGGATCCTCCGGGACAGGGGAGTGAAAAACTGTTTTTT. Encoded protein: CASSSDPPGQGSEKLFF.

This clone was counted only a few times. The V call is TRBV5-4, the J call TRBJ2-1, with 10 bases matching TRBD1. Germline V gene lookup returns CDR1 SGHNT and CDR2 YYREEE (reference sequence). The J segment lost 2 bases and the V segment lost 3 bases, leaving 8 bases of the junction unmatched. The CDR3 is made up of 17 amino acids. Here the CDR3 DNA reads TGTGCCAGCAGCTCGGTTTTAGGGACAGGGGCCTACAATGAGCAGTTCTTC. Encoded protein: CASSSVLGTGAYNEQFF.

This sequence joins TRBV14 and TRBJ1-1, with D hard to call. Germline V gene lookup returns CDR1 SGHDN and CDR2 FVKESK. V was shortened by 5 bases and J by 4 bases, with 11 bases between the two germline ends. This CDR3 spans 13 amino acids. The CDR3 DNA sequence: TGTGCCAGCAGCGCAACCTACCCCACTGAAGCTTTCTTT. The encoded protein is CASSATYPTEAFF.

V is TRBV5-4 and J is TRBJ2-1, with 8 bases fitting TRBD2. Germline V lookup: CDR1 SGHNT, CDR2 YYREEE (reference sequence). The CDR3 covers 13 residues. The V and J ends lost 2 bases and 8 bases, in that order; junction bases with no gene match: 3. The CDR3 loop reads CASSLGLAHEQFF. The DNA for the CDR3 is TGTGCCAGCAGCTTAGGACTAGCCCATGAGCAGTTCTTC. Supplemented by reference TRBV5-4 and TRBJ2-1, the full variable domain reads ETGVTQSPTHLIKTRGQQVTLRCSSQSGHNTVSWYQQALGQGPQFIFQYYREEENGRGNFPPRFSGLQFPNYSSELNVNALELDDSALYLCASSLGLAHEQFFGPGTRLTVL.

This clone was counted only a few times. The J gene is TRBJ1-5, the V gene TRBV30; D call uncertain. The CDR3 runs to 14 residues. Trimming shortened V by 3 bases and J by 5 bases, and 14 bases separated the two germline ends. Germline V CDR1 and CDR2: GTSNPN, SVGIG (reference sequence). CDR3 sequence (DNA): TGTGCCTGGAGCGTGAGGAGGCGAGATCAGCCCCAGCATTTT. Encoded protein: CAWSVRRRDQPQHF. Drawing the rest from reference TRBV30 and TRBJ1-5, the complete variable domain is SQTIHQWPATLVQPVGSPLSLECTVEGTSNPNLYWYRQAAGRGLQLLFYSVGIGQISSEVPQNLSASRPQDRQFILSSKKLLLSDSGFYLCAWSVRRRDQPQHFGDGTRLSIL.

A few counts support this clone. This chain joins TRBV10-3 and TRBJ2-2; TRBD1 might be the D (6 bases). Germline V gene data show CDR1 as ENHRY and CDR2 as SYGVKD. This CDR3 is built from 12 residues. Deletions cut 11 bases from V and 8 bases from J, with 15 bases between. Written as DNA, the CDR3 is TGTGCCCACGGGGCAGGGGAAGGGGAGCTGTTTTTT. This sequence encodes CAHGAGEGELFF.

V is TRBV5-1 and J is TRBJ2-2; D perhaps matches TRBD1 (6 bases). Germline V CDR1 and CDR2: SGHRS, YFSETQ. Trimming took 1 base from V and 0 from J, leaving 16 bases between them. This CDR3 contains 18 residues. This CDR3 is CASSLRQDRTSNTGELFF. CDR3 DNA: TGCGCCAGCAGCTTGCGACAGGACCGCACTTCGAACACCGGGGAGCTGTTTTTT.

This clone was recorded a few times. V usage is TRBV15 and J usage is TRBJ2-7; D is uncertain. Germline V gene sequence: CDR1 LNHNV, CDR2 YYDKDF (reference sequence). There are 14 residues in the CDR3. Trimming left V 4 bases short and J 2 bases short, with 12 bases between. The CDR3: CATSILQTAYEQYF. CDR3 in DNA: TGTGCCACCAGCATTTTACAAACCGCCTACGAGCAGTACTTC.